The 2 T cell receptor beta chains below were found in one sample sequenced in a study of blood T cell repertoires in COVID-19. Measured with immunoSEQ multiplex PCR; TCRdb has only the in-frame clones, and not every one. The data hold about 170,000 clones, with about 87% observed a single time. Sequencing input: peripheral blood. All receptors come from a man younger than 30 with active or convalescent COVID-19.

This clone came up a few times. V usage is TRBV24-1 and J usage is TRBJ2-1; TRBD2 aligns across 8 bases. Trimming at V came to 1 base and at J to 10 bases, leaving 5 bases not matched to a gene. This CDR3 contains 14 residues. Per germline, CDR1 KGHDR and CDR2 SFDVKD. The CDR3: CATSDLEGLDEQFF. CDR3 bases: TGTGCCACCAGTGATTTAGAGGGACTAGACGAGCAGTTCTTC.

The CDR3 DNA sequence: TGCGCCAGCAGTGGATGGGACTCCCGAACGGTCTCCTACGAGCAGTACGTC. Residues: CASSGWDSRTVSYEQYV. J is TRBJ2-7 and V is TRBV10-2; D is possibly TRBD2 (6 bases). Deletions cut 4 bases from V and 0 bases from J, with 19 bases between. Germline V gives CDR1 WSHSY, CDR2 SAAADI. This CDR3 comprises 17 residues.